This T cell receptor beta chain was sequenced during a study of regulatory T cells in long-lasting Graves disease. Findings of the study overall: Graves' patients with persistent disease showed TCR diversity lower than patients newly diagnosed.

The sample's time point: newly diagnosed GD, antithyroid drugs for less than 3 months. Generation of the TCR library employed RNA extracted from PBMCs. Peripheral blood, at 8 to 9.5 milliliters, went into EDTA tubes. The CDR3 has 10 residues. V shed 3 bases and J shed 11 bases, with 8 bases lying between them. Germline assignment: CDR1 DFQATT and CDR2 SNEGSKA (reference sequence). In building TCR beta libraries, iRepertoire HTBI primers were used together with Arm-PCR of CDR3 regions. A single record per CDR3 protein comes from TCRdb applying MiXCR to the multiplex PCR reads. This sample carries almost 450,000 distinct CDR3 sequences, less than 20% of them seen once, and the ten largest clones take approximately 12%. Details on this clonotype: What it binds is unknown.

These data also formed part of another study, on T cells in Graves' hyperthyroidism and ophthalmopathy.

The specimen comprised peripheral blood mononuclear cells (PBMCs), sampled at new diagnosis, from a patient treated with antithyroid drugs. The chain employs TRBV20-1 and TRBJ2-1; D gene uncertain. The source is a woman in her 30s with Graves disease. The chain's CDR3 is CSARASKQFF. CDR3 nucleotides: TGCAGTGCTAGGGCTAGTAAGCAGTTCTTC.